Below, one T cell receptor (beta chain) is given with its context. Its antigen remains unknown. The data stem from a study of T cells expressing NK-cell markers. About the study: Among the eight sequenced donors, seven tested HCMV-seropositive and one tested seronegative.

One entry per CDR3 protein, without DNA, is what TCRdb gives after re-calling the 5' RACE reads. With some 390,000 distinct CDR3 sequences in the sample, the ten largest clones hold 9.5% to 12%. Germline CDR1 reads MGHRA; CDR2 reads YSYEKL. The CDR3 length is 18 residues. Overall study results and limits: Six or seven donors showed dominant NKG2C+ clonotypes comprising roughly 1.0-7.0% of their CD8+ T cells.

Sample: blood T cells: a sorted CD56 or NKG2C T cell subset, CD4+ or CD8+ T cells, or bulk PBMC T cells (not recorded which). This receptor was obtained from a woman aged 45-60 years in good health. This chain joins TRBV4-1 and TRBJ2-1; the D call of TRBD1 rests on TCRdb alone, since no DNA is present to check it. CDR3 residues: CASSQVVLGLSGGGEQFF.